This TCR beta chain originates from a study of T cells in Graves' hyperthyroidism and ophthalmopathy. This clonotype turned up a few times. Regions amplified from RNA transcripts were the TCR beta CDR3 regions. The primer set for the first-round RT-PCR of the TCR CDR3 was HTBI. TCRdb re-analysed the multiplex PCR reads in MiXCR, keeping a single row per CDR3 protein. The table includes 650,000 to 800,000 distinct CDR3 sequences, over 40% detected once. Between the trimmed V and J ends, which lost 0 bases and 5 bases, there was a span of 22 bases. Germline CDR1 is SQVTM and CDR2 is ANQGSEA. The length of the CDR3 is 17 residues.

This sequence was found in an adult man with Graves' disease, either hyperthyroidism or ophthalmopathy (not recorded which). The rearrangement uses TRBV29-1 and TRBJ1-1, with D possibly matching TRBD1 (5 bases). Sample: peripheral blood or thyroid tissue (not recorded which). CDR3 coding DNA: TGCAGCGTTGAAGAAATTAACAGGTGGGGATGGGGGACTGAAGCTTTCTTT. It yields the protein CSVEEINRWGWGTEAFF.